This T cell receptor beta chain was recorded in a study of blood T cell repertoires in COVID-19. Turning to the study itself: The samples span acute and convalescent COVID-19 from the United States, Italy and Spain.

Original data processing: Counts of nucleated cells, estimated from reference gene primer amplification, were obtained. Generated by immunoSEQ multiplex PCR, the TCRdb table keeps only in-frame clones and is missing some. V and J calls and clone size come straight from that table; D and trimming were deduced from the DNA. The data contain about 23,000 clones, approximately 94% of them singletons. Germline V CDR1 and CDR2: DFQATT, SNEGSKA (reference sequence). V was pared by 3 bases and J by 5 bases, with 9 bases of the junction left unmatched. The CDR3 is 14 amino acids. The gene calls are TRBV20-1 and TRBJ2-5, with 7 bases lining up with TRBD2. The receptor was isolated from a woman aged 45-59 years with active COVID-19. Sequences were obtained from peripheral blood. The CDR3 DNA is TGCAGTGCTAGTAGGGGCGGGAGTTTGGAGACCCAGTACTTC. Translated, it gives CSASRGGSLETQYF.